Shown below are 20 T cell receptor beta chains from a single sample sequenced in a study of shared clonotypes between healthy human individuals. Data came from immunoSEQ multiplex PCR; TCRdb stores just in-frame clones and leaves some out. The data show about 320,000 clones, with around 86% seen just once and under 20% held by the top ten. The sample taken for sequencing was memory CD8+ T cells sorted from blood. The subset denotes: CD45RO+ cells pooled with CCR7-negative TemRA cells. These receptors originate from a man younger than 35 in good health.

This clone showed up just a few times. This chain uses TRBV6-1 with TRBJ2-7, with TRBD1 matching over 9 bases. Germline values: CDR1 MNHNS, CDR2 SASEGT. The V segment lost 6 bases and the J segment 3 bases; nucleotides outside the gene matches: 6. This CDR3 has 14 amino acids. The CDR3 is CASRPGTGIYEQYF. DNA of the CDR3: TGTGCCAGCAGGCCCGGGACAGGGATCTACGAGCAGTACTTC.

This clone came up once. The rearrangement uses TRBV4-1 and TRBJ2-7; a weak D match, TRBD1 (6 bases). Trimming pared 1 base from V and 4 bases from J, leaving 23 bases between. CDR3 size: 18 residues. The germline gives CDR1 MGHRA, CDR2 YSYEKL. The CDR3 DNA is TGCGCCAGCAGCCAAGGGGTTCCAATTCAGGCAGGGGAATACGAGCAGTACTTC. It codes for CASSQGVPIQAGEYEQYF.

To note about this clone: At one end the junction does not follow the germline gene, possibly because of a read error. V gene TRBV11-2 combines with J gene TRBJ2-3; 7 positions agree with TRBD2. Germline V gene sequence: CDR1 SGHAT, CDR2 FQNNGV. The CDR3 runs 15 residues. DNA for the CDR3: TGTGCCAGCATCTTAGAGCGGGGAGTCACAGATACGCAGTATTTT. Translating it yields CASILERGVTDTQYF.

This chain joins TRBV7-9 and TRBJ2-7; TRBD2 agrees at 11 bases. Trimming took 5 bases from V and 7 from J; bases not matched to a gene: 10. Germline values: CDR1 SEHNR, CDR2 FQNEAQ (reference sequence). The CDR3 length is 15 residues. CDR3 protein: CASSPSPGLAEEQYF. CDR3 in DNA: TGTGCCAGCAGCCCTAGTCCGGGACTAGCGGAAGAGCAGTACTTC.

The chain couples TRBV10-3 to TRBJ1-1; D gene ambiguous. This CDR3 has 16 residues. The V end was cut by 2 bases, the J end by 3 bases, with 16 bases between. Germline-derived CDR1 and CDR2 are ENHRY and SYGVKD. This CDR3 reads CAISEPKTDADTEAFF. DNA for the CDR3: TGTGCCATCAGTGAGCCGAAGACGGACGCGGACACTGAAGCTTTCTTT.

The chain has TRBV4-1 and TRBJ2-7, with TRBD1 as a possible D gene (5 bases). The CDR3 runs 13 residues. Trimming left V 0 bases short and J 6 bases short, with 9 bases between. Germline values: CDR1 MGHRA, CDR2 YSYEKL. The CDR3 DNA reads TGCGCCAGCAGCCAAGACCCGGACACCGAGCAGTACTTC. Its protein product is CASSQDPDTEQYF.

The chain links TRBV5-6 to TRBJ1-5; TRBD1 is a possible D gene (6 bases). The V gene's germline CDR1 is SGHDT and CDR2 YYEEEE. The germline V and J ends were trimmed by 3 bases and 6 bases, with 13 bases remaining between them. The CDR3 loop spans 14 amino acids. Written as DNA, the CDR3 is TGTGCCAGCAGCTCAAACAGGGATCTTCAGCCCCAGCATTTT. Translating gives CASSSNRDLQPQHF.

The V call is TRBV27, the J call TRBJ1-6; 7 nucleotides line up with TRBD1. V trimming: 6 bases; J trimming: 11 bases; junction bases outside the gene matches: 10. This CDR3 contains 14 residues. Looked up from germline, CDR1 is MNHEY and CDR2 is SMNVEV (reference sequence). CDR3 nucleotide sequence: TGTGCCAGCAGCCTTACAGGGGCCGGGGCACCCCTCCACTTT. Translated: CASSLTGAGAPLHF.

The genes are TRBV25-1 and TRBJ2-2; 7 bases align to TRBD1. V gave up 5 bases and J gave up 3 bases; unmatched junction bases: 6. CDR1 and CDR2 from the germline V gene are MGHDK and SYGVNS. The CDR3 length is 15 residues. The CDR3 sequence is CASSFEGAYTGELFF. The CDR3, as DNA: TGTGCCAGCAGTTTTGAGGGGGCCTACACCGGGGAGCTGTTTTTT.

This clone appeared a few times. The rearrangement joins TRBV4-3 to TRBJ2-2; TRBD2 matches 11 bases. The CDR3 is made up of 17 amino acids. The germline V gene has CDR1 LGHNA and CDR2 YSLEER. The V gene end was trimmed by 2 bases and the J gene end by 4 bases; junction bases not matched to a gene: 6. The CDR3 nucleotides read TGCGCCAGCAGCCAATTCATAGCGGGAGGGATCACCGGGGAGCTGTTTTTT. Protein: CASSQFIAGGITGELFF.

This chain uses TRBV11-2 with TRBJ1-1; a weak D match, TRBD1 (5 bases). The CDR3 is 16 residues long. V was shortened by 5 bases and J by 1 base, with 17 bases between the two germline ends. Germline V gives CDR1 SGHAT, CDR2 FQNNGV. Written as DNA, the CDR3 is TGTGCCAGCAGCCCCGCTTACGGAGGACAGAACACTGAAGCTTTCTTT. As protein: CASSPAYGGQNTEAFF.

The CDR3 nucleotides are TGCGCCAGCAGCCAGGGGGGCGGGGCTCCCCAAGAGACCCAGTACTTC. Its protein product is CASSQGGGAPQETQYF. The gene calls are TRBV4-1 and TRBJ2-5; tentatively, D is TRBD1 or TRBD2 (6 bases each). CDR3 length equals 16 residues. Germline CDR1 MGHRA, CDR2 YSYEKL. With 3 bases removed from V and 1 base from J, the gap between germline ends came to 15 bases.

In nucleotides, the CDR3 is TGTGCCTGGACCGGTGGAGGGGGGAACACTGAAGCTTTCTTT. This gives the protein CAWTGGGGNTEAFF. The gene calls are TRBV30 and TRBJ1-1; tentatively, D is TRBD1 (6 bases). Trimming removed 4 bases at V and 1 base at J, with 13 bases between. Germline values: CDR1 GTSNPN, CDR2 SVGIG (reference sequence). The CDR3 loop spans 14 amino acids.

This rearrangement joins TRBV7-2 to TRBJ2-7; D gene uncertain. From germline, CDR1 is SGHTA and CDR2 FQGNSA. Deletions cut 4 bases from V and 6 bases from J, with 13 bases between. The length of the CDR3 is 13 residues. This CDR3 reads CASSWTGSVEQYF. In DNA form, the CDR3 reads TGTGCCAGCAGCTGGACCGGGTCGGTCGAGCAGTACTTC.

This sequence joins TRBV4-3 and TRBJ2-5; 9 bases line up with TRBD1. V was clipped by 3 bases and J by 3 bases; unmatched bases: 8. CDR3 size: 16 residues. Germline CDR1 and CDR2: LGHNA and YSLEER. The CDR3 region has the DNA TGCGCCAGCAGCCAGTGGACAGGGGAGTATGAAGAGACCCAGTACTTC. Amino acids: CASSQWTGEYEETQYF.

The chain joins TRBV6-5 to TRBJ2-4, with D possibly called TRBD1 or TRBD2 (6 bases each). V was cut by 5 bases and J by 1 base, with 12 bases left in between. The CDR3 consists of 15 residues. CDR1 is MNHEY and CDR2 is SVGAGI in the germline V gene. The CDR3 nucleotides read TGTGCCAGCAGTCTGCTGGGGGGCGCCAAAAACATTCAGTACTTC. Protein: CASSLLGGAKNIQYF.

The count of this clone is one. The CDR3 here is CASTSTGPEFHTDTQYF. The CDR3 coding sequence is TGTGCCAGCACCTCAACAGGGCCCGAATTTCACACAGATACGCAGTATTTT. V is TRBV7-9 and J is TRBJ2-3; D might be TRBD1 (6 bases). In germline, CDR1 is SEHNR, CDR2 FQNEAQ (reference sequence). With 7 bases removed from V and 2 bases from J, the gap between germline ends came to 22 bases. This CDR3 is 17 amino acids long.

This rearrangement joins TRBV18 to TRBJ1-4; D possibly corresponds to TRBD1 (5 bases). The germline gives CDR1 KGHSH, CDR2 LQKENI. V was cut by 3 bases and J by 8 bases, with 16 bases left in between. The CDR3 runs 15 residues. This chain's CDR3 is CASSPQTEPGEKLFF. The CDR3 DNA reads TGTGCCAGCTCACCTCAGACGGAACCAGGGGAAAAACTGTTTTTT. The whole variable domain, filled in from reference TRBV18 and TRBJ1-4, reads NAGVMQNPRHLVRRRGQEARLRCSPMKGHSHVYWYRQLPEEGLKFMVYLQKENIIDESGMPKERFSAEFPKEGPSILRIQQVVRGDSAAYFCASSPQTEPGEKLFFGSGTQLSVL.

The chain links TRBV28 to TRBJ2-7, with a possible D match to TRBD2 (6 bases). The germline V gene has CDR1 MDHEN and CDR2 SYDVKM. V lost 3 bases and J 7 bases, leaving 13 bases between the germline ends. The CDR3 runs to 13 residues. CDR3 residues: CASSFGGWVEQYF. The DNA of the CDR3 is TGTGCCAGCAGTTTCGGGGGTTGGGTAGAGCAGTACTTC.

The CDR3 DNA is TGTGCCAGCAGGACGGCCCCGAACACCGGGGAGCTGTTTTTT. As protein: CASRTAPNTGELFF. This chain connects TRBV7-9 to TRBJ2-2; D gene uncertain. Trimming took off 6 bases at V and 0 bases at J, with 8 bases between the two ends. Germline CDR1 is SEHNR and CDR2 is FQNEAQ (reference sequence). This CDR3 spans 14 amino acids. Full variable domain (missing parts from reference TRBV7-9 and TRBJ2-2): DTGVSQNPRHKITKRGQNVTFRCDPISEHNRLYWYRQTLGQGPEFLTYFQNEAQLEKSRLLSDRFSAERPKGSFSTLEIQRTEQGDSAMYLCASRTAPNTGELFFGEGSRLTVL.